The source of this T cell receptor beta chain is a study of T cell responses to AZD1222 COVID-19 vaccine. Study-wide results and limits: White British people made up most donors, females outnumbered males, and clonal diversity was possibly underestimated. The study reported that nearly half of spike-specific TCRs target unmutated variant regions.

Trimming removed 5 bases from V and 1 base from J, with 14 bases in between. The CDR3 covers 15 residues. The V gene's germline CDR1 is LNHDA and CDR2 SQIVND (reference sequence). Details on this clone: Its antigen remains unknown.

Method: immunoSEQ multiplex PCR; TCRdb's copy keeps in-frame clones and lacks some. The sample contains approximately 150,000 clones, roughly nine tenths of which appear only once. The receptor comes from an adult who received the AZD1222 COVID-19 vaccine. Sequencing was performed on peripheral blood, taken 28 days after the second AZD1222 dose. The gene calls are TRBV19 and TRBJ1-1; perhaps TRBD1 as D (6 bases). The DNA of the CDR3 is TGTGCCAGTAGTCCCGGCAGGGGAAAGAACACTGAAGCTTTCTTT. It yields the protein CASSPGRGKNTEAFF.